The T cell receptor beta chain under discussion was sequenced for a study of T cell clonotyping in hematopoietic cell transplantation. On the study more broadly: Recipient samples before transplant were obtained post-cytoreduction.

Here immunoSEQ multiplex PCR was the method, and the copy in TCRdb shows in-frame clones only, minus some. Here the sample spans approximately 26,000 clones, around 83% being singletons. CDR1 is WNHNN and CDR2 is SYGVQD in the germline V gene (reference sequence). Trimming pared 11 bases from V and 3 bases from J, leaving 20 bases between. This CDR3 comprises 14 residues. Noted time point: recipient sample about 28 days before transplant, after cytoreduction. The receptor comes from an older woman with acute myeloid leukemia. Some clones in this sample may be carry-over from other donors' samples. The material was peripheral blood mononuclear cells, obtained before stem cell transplant. The chain recombines TRBV10-1 with TRBJ2-7; maybe TRBD2 (5 bases). In nucleotides, the CDR3 is TGCGCCGACGCTGGAACTAGGGCACTCTACGAGCAGTACTTC. Protein product: CADAGTRALYEQYF.